The 24 T cell receptor beta chains below come from one sample, sequenced in a study of CD8+CD57+ T cells in acquired aplastic anemia. Using genomic DNA as the template, TCR beta VDJ and CDR3 profiling was carried out. TCRdb re-called the reads with MiXCR, one entry per CDR3 protein. The table lists about 200,000 distinct CDR3 sequences, 55% to 65% of them singletons, with roughly 62% in the top ten. Patients included in sequencing had previously demonstrated CD8+CD57+ cell expansion by flow cytometry. Sequenced sample: sorted CD4+, CD8+, or CD8+CD57+ T cells (not recorded which) from PBMCs. The receptor source for this set is a human donor with aplastic anemia.

The rearrangement joins TRBV9 to TRBJ2-3; 7 bases fit TRBD2. Germline CDR1 SGDLS, CDR2 YYNGEE. The CDR3 is 16 residues long. The J segment lost 1 base and the V segment lost 0 bases, leaving 5 bases of the junction unmatched. The CDR3 region is CASSVGERGGTDTQYF. CDR3 sequence (DNA): TGTGCCAGCAGCGTAGGAGAGCGGGGAGGCACAGATACGCAGTATTTT.

The chain uses TRBV5-8 and TRBJ1-1; 7 bases fit TRBD1. Germline values: CDR1 SGHTS, CDR2 YDEGEE. V lost 5 bases and J lost 8; bases outside the gene matches: 3. The CDR3 is made up of 11 amino acids. CDR3 protein: CASRLTGEAFF. CDR3 DNA: TGTGCCAGCAGATTGACAGGGGAAGCTTTCTTT.

In this sample, this clonotype turned up once. The chain links TRBV12-3 or TRBV12-4 to TRBJ1-2, with TRBD1 matching 8 bases. Losses at the gene ends were 2 bases for V and 4 bases for J; bases not matched to a gene: 9. The CDR3 length is 16 residues. This CDR3 is CASSLLDRDLGYGYTF. As DNA, the CDR3 is TGTGCCAGCAGTTTATTGGACAGGGACTTGGGCTATGGCTACACCTTC.

The CDR3 loop is CASSETGQGGYNEQFF. CDR3 sequence (DNA): TGTGCCAGCAGTGAAACGGGACAGGGAGGATACAATGAGCAGTTCTTC. The genes are TRBV2 and TRBJ2-1; 9 bases are a match to TRBD1. Germline lookup yields CDR1 SNHLY and CDR2 FYNNEI. V dropped 2 bases and J dropped 4; count of bases not matched to a gene: 6. This CDR3 comprises 16 residues.

CDR3 in amino acids: CSARDATSPARDEQYF. In nucleotides, the CDR3 is TGCAGTGCTAGAGATGCGACTAGCCCAGCTAGGGACGAGCAGTACTTC. J is TRBJ2-7 and V is TRBV20-1; 7 bases match TRBD2. The CDR3 contains 16 residues. V lost 0 bases, J lost 5 bases, and 13 bases stayed unmatched. Germline lookup yields CDR1 DFQATT and CDR2 SNEGSKA (reference sequence).

A word on this clonotype: The final CDR3 position lacks the conserved phenylalanine or tryptophan, pointing to a likely read error. V is TRBV7-9 and J is TRBJ2-3; TRBD1 agrees at 9 bases. Germline V lookup: CDR1 SEHNR, CDR2 FQNEAQ (reference sequence). The junction had 6 bases not matched to a gene; V was cut back by 4 bases and J by 4 bases. CDR3 size: 15 residues. The CDR3 DNA reads as TGTGCCAGCAGCTCCCTGGACAGGGGAGCAGATACGCAGTATTCT. Amino acids: CASSSLDRGADTQYS.

V and J are TRBV29-1 and TRBJ1-2; D may be TRBD1 (5 bases). CDR1 and CDR2 from the germline V gene are SQVTM and ANQGSEA. CDR3 length equals 14 residues. Deletions cut 1 base from V and 2 bases from J, with 11 bases between. For the CDR3, the DNA is TGCAGCGTTGAAGGAAGGGGAAGGAACTATGGCTACACCTTC. Residues: CSVEGRGRNYGYTF. The entire variable domain, with the rest obtained from reference TRBV29-1 and TRBJ1-2, is as follows: SAVISQKPSRDICQRGTSLTIQCQVDSQVTMMFWYRQQPGQSLTLIATANQGSEATYESGFVIDKFPISRPNLTFSTLTVSNMSPEDSSIYLCSVEGRGRNYGYTFGSGTRLTVV.

The V and J genes are TRBV10-3 and TRBJ1-3; D unresolved. V was shortened by 0 bases and J by 2 bases, with 11 bases between the two germline ends. CDR3 length: 16 amino acids. CDR1 is ENHRY, CDR2 SYGVKD, per germline. The CDR3 loop is CAISESVGGTGNTIYF. The DNA for the CDR3 is TGTGCCATCAGTGAGTCCGTGGGAGGGACTGGAAACACCATATATTTT.

Turning to this clonotype: The junction shows a germline mismatch at one end, possibly a read error. The CDR3 reads CAASDSGFEAFF. For the CDR3, the DNA is TGTGCCGCCAGTGATTCAGGGTTTGAAGCTTTCTTT. The chain couples TRBV24-1 to TRBJ1-1; D is possibly TRBD1 (5 bases). This CDR3 spans 12 amino acids. Germline V gene lookup returns CDR1 KGHDR and CDR2 SFDVKD.

The chain recombines TRBV14 with TRBJ1-3, with D unclear. V was trimmed by 2 bases and J by 0 bases, leaving 5 bases between them. The CDR3 runs 14 residues. Germline-derived CDR1 and CDR2 are SGHDN and FVKESK. As DNA, the CDR3 is TGTGCCAGCAGCCAACCCTACTCTGGAAACACCATATATTTT. Protein: CASSQPYSGNTIYF.

The rearrangement uses TRBV7-9 and TRBJ1-5; D gene ambiguous. The germline V gene encodes CDR1 SEHNR and CDR2 FQNEAQ (reference sequence). V was shortened by 1 base and J by 1 base, with 14 bases between the two germline ends. This CDR3 spans 17 amino acids. Written as DNA, the CDR3 is TGTGCCAGCAGCTTAGGGACCGGGATTTCGAGCAATCAGCCCCAGCATTTT. This gives the protein CASSLGTGISSNQPQHF.

This clonotype was recorded many times. The chain carries TRBV7-9 and TRBJ2-5; 12 positions agree with TRBD2. With V trimmed by 5 bases and J by 3 bases, 4 bases remained unmatched. The CDR3 runs to 15 residues. Germline V CDR1 and CDR2: SEHNR, FQNEAQ (reference sequence). The DNA for the CDR3 is TGTGCCAGCAGCCTGCGGACTAGCGGGGAAGAGACCCAGTACTTC. This gives the protein CASSLRTSGEETQYF. Based on the CDR3 plus reference TRBV7-9 and TRBJ2-5, the full variable domain is DTGVSQNPRHKITKRGQNVTFRCDPISEHNRLYWYRQTLGQGPEFLTYFQNEAQLEKSRLLSDRFSAERPKGSFSTLEIQRTEQGDSAMYLCASSLRTSGEETQYFGPGTRLLVL.

The sample holds many counts of this clonotype. The rearrangement links TRBV19 to TRBJ1-5; D gene unclear. Germline CDR1 LNHDA, CDR2 SQIVND (reference sequence). V was pared by 7 bases and J by 0 bases, with 13 bases between. This CDR3 is 15 amino acids long. The CDR3 loop reads CASTTVGYSNQPQHF. The DNA for the CDR3 is TGTGCCAGTACTACTGTGGGCTATAGCAATCAGCCCCAGCATTTT.

This clonotype was seen more than once but under ten times. The rearrangement links TRBV20-1 to TRBJ1-2; perhaps TRBD1 as D (5 bases). CDR3 length: 12 amino acids. CDR1 is DFQATT and CDR2 is SNEGSKA in the germline V gene (reference sequence). V lost 6 bases to trimming and J lost 8 bases, with 16 bases between them. CDR3 sequence reads: CSATRDGVGYTF. The DNA for the CDR3 is TGCAGTGCGACCCGGGACGGCGTGGGCTACACCTTC.

This chain connects TRBV2 to TRBJ1-4; possibly TRBD1 for D (6 bases). CDR1 and CDR2 from the germline V gene are SNHLY and FYNNEI. This CDR3 is 13 amino acids long. V was pared by 4 bases and J by 14 bases, with 17 bases between. In DNA form, the CDR3 reads TGTGCCAGCAGTGGGGCGGGGGCCAGCGGGCTGTTTTTT. Residues: CASSGAGASGLFF.

This chain connects TRBV20-1 to TRBJ2-5; D uncertain. Germline V lookup: CDR1 DFQATT, CDR2 SNEGSKA (reference sequence). The CDR3 consists of 11 residues. Trimming stripped 6 bases from V and 4 bases from J, with 9 bases between. This chain's CDR3 is CSAVLTETQYF. The CDR3 bases are TGCAGTGCCGTTTTGACAGAGACCCAGTACTTC.

On this clonotype itself: Since a much larger clone is just one base distant, this may be a read error. The chain employs TRBV15 and TRBJ2-1; D perhaps matches TRBD2 (6 bases). The CDR3 contains 14 residues. Looked up from germline, CDR1 is LNHNV and CDR2 is YYDKDF (reference sequence). In DNA form, the CDR3 reads TGTGCCGCCAGCAGCTATCTGGGGGGTGATGAGCAGTTCTTC. Amino acids: CAASSYLGGDEQFF.

This clonotype was counted ten times or more. The chain recombines TRBV29-1 with TRBJ1-1, with TRBD1 identical over 10 bases. With V trimmed by 8 bases and J by 0 bases, 9 bases remained unmatched. The CDR3 runs 15 residues. In germline, CDR1 is SQVTM, CDR2 ANQGSEA. CDR3 nucleotide sequence: TGCAGCACCGGGACAGGGGACTCTTTGAACACTGAAGCTTTCTTT. This translates into CSTGTGDSLNTEAFF. The full variable domain, its missing parts supplied by reference TRBV29-1 and TRBJ1-1, is SAVISQKPSRDICQRGTSLTIQCQVDSQVTMMFWYRQQPGQSLTLIATANQGSEATYESGFVIDKFPISRPNLTFSTLTVSNMSPEDSSIYLCSTGTGDSLNTEAFFGQGTRLTVV.

This clonotype has just a few counts. J is TRBJ1-5 and V is TRBV12-3 or TRBV12-4, with TRBD1 identical over 9 bases. There are 15 residues in the CDR3. After removal of 5 bases from V and 7 bases from J, the junction contained 9 bases not matched to a gene. The CDR3 DNA is TGTGCCAGCAGTCGGAGGGGGACAGGGAAACAGCCCCAGCATTTT. Its translation: CASSRRGTGKQPQHF.

The rearrangement uses TRBV19 and TRBJ2-1; 8 nucleotides line up with TRBD2. Trimming at V came to 6 bases and at J to 7 bases, leaving 5 bases not matched to a gene. The germline gives CDR1 LNHDA, CDR2 SQIVND (reference sequence). The CDR3 consists of 13 residues. The CDR3 protein is CASSTGLGNEQFF. CDR3 DNA sequence: TGTGCCAGTAGCACGGGACTAGGAAATGAGCAGTTCTTC.

The genes are TRBV7-6 and TRBJ2-3; no clear D. Germline V CDR1 and CDR2: SGHVS, FNYEAQ. The germline V and J ends were trimmed by 1 base and 6 bases, with 8 bases remaining between them. This CDR3 has 13 residues. The CDR3 DNA is TGTGCCAGCAGCTTAGATCCTGGGGATACGCAGTATTTT. Protein: CASSLDPGDTQYF.

Within the sample, this clonotype is large. The chain is built from TRBV5-6 and TRBJ1-1; D is ambiguous. V gave up 3 bases and J gave up 8 bases, with 11 bases separating them. Germline loops: CDR1 SGHDT, CDR2 YYEEEE. The CDR3 totals 12 residues. For the CDR3, the DNA is TGTGCCAGCAGCTCCGGGAACCTAGAAGCTTTCTTT. Its translation: CASSSGNLEAFF.

Here the CDR3 reads CANITGGPEAFF. CDR3 in DNA: TGCGCCAATATAACGGGGGGTCCTGAAGCTTTCTTT. This chain connects TRBV10-1 to TRBJ1-1, with D maybe TRBD1 (5 bases). CDR3 size: 12 residues. The V and J ends lost 10 bases and 6 bases respectively, with 15 bases between them. The V gene's germline CDR1 is WNHNN and CDR2 SYGVQD (reference sequence).

The chain has TRBV20-1 and TRBJ2-1, with a weak D call TRBD2 (6 bases). Germline V gene lookup returns CDR1 DFQATT and CDR2 SNEGSKA (reference sequence). The V gene lost 2 bases and the J gene lost 6 bases, with 11 bases spanning the gap. The CDR3 is made up of 13 amino acids. CDR3 in DNA: TGCAGTGCTAGAAGGGTTAGCGGCAATGAGCAGTTCTTC. Its protein is CSARRVSGNEQFF.